The 21 T cell receptor beta chains below all came from one sample that was sequenced in a study of cytomegalovirus exposure and HLA in healthy donors. Use of 60 Vbeta and 13 Jbeta primers characterized the PCR. Using immunoSEQ multiplex PCR, the repertoire was profiled, and TCRdb retains in-frame clones only, with some absent. The profile shows 100,000 or so clones, less than 85% of them singletons. The sequenced sample consisted of PBMCs. The receptors derive from a man aged 30 to 39 in good health and CMV-seropositive.

The V and J genes are TRBV11-2 and TRBJ2-7; TRBD2 aligns across 7 bases. Trimming cost V 0 bases and J 2 bases; bases outside gene matches: 7. Germline V gene lookup returns CDR1 SGHAT and CDR2 FQNNGV. CDR3 length: 16 amino acids. The CDR3 DNA reads TGTGCCAGCAGCTTAGAATATAGCGGGTCTACCTACGAGCAGTACTTC. Encoded protein: CASSLEYSGSTYEQYF.

This sequence joins TRBV15 and TRBJ1-4, with 10 bases identical to TRBD1. The CDR3 totals 19 residues. The V gene end was trimmed by 1 base and the J gene end by 3 bases; junction bases not matched to a gene: 11. Germline CDR1 and CDR2: LNHNV and YYDKDF (reference sequence). CDR3 sequence reads: CATSRGAGQGKRANEKLFF. In DNA form, the CDR3 reads TGTGCCACCAGCAGAGGGGCGGGACAGGGGAAGCGGGCTAATGAAAAACTGTTTTTT.

The rearrangement uses TRBV2 and TRBJ1-6, with D possibly being TRBD1 (5 bases). V was pared by 4 bases and J by 7 bases, with 11 bases between. The CDR3 length is 14 residues. Germline CDR1 SNHLY, CDR2 FYNNEI. CDR3 region: CASSVRQGNSPLHF. For the CDR3, the DNA is TGTGCCAGCAGTGTTCGTCAGGGAAATTCACCCCTCCACTTT.

The V call is TRBV7-3, the J call TRBJ2-5; 7 nucleotides align to TRBD1. CDR1 and CDR2 (germline): SGHTA, FQGTGA. The ends lost 5 bases at V and 7 bases at J; junction bases unmatched: 7. CDR3 length: 13 amino acids. In DNA, the CDR3 is TGTGCCAGCAGCGTCGACAGGGAACGGACCCAGTACTTC. Translation: CASSVDRERTQYF.

This clone showed up just a few times. The J gene is TRBJ1-1, the V gene TRBV27; 7 bases are a match to TRBD1. CDR3 length equals 16 residues. Germline V gene lookup returns CDR1 MNHEY and CDR2 SMNVEV (reference sequence). V lost 5 bases, J lost 0 bases, and 9 bases stayed unmatched. CDR3 region: CASSLRTGTLNTEAFF. DNA of the CDR3: TGTGCCAGCAGTCTCCGGACAGGAACCTTGAACACTGAAGCTTTCTTT.

This clone was detected only a few times. The rearrangement links TRBV7-2 to TRBJ2-3, with 9 bases lining up with TRBD1. The CDR3 consists of 15 residues. Trimming cost V 1 base and J 8 bases; bases outside gene matches: 7. From germline, CDR1 is SGHTA and CDR2 FQGNSA. CDR3 bases: TGTGCCAGCAGCTTAGTACAGGGACAGGGAAGTACGCAGTATTTT. Translating gives CASSLVQGQGSTQYF.

This clone was detected once. The chain couples TRBV27 to TRBJ1-6; tentative D call: TRBD1 (5 bases). Germline CDR1 MNHEY, CDR2 SMNVEV (reference sequence). The CDR3 is made up of 13 amino acids. The germline V and J ends were trimmed by 5 bases and 9 bases, with 11 bases remaining between them. CDR3 sequence (DNA): TGTGCCAGCAGTCTCAGGGAGGCTTCACCCCTCCACTTT. It is translated as CASSLREASPLHF.

This chain uses TRBV12-5 with TRBJ2-5; 7 positions agree with TRBD1. With V trimmed by 1 base and J by 5 bases, 1 base remained unmatched. The CDR3 totals 13 residues. CDR1 is LGHNT, CDR2 FRNRAP, per germline. CDR3 DNA: TGTGCTAGTGGTTTGGGAGGGGGCGAGACCCAGTACTTC. This codes for CASGLGGGETQYF.

This clone has a handful of counts. The V gene is TRBV19, the J gene TRBJ1-1; tentatively, D is TRBD1 (5 bases). From germline, CDR1 is LNHDA and CDR2 SQIVND (reference sequence). V lost 0 bases, J lost 0 bases, and 11 bases lay in between. The CDR3 totals 16 residues. CDR3 amino acids: CASSIDLGHLNTEAFF. The CDR3 DNA reads TGTGCCAGTAGTATAGACCTCGGACACCTGAACACTGAAGCTTTCTTT.

This clone has just one count. This chain joins TRBV28 and TRBJ1-4, with a tentative D call TRBD1 (6 bases). Germline V gene sequence: CDR1 MDHEN, CDR2 SYDVKM. The CDR3 sequence is 14 residues long. The ends were cut back, 5 bases at V and 8 bases at J, with 15 bases in the middle. The CDR3 here is CASSRDNIGEKLFF. In DNA form, the CDR3 reads TGTGCCAGCAGTCGGGACAATATTGGAGAAAAACTGTTTTTT.

The chain carries TRBV7-8 and TRBJ2-1, with D perhaps matching TRBD2 (7 bases). The CDR3 consists of 13 residues. V lost 5 bases and J lost 9, with 14 bases in between. Germline CDR1 and CDR2: SGHVS and FQNEAQ. CDR3 nucleotides: TGTGCCAGCAGCAGAAAAGGGGGGGGTGAGCAGTTCTTC. Protein product: CASSRKGGGEQFF.

This chain uses TRBV10-3 with TRBJ2-1; 14 positions match TRBD2. The V gene's germline CDR1 is ENHRY and CDR2 SYGVKD. The J segment lost 10 bases and the V segment lost 3 bases, leaving 5 bases of the junction unmatched. CDR3 size: 15 residues. CDR3 amino acids: CAISDETSGGGEQFF. In DNA, the CDR3 is TGTGCCATCAGTGATGAGACTAGCGGGGGGGGAGAGCAGTTCTTC.

The chain joins TRBV7-2 to TRBJ1-4; D is perhaps TRBD1 (5 bases). The CDR3 runs to 14 residues. Germline-derived CDR1 and CDR2 are SGHTA and FQGNSA. V gave up 3 bases and J gave up 6 bases, with 11 bases separating them. CDR3 residues: CASSLEPGDEKLFF. The CDR3 coding sequence is TGTGCCAGCAGCTTGGAGCCGGGGGATGAAAAACTGTTTTTT.

Comments on this clone: A junction boundary mismatches the germline segment, possibly from a read error. The rearrangement uses TRBV7-7 and TRBJ1-3; the match to TRBD1 covers 7 bases. CDR3 length: 15 residues. Germline V lookup: CDR1 SSHAT, CDR2 FNYEAQ (reference sequence). The CDR3 DNA is TGTGCTAGCAGCTTTGGGACAGCTGCTGGAAACACCATATATTTT. It encodes CASSFGTAAGNTIYF. Full variable domain (rest looked up from reference TRBV7-7 and TRBJ1-3): GAGVSQSPRYKVTKRGQDVTLRCDPISSHATLYWYQQALGQGPEFLTYFNYEAQPDKSGLPSDRFSAERPEGSISTLTIQRTEQRDSAMYRCASSFGTAAGNTIYFGEGSWLTVV.

A few counts support this clone. The V and J genes are TRBV29-1 and TRBJ2-5; a possible D gene is TRBD1 (5 bases). The CDR3 is made up of 12 amino acids. V lost 4 bases and J 1 base, leaving 7 bases between the germline ends. Germline loops: CDR1 SQVTM, CDR2 ANQGSEA. This CDR3 is CSVGGLQETQYF. CDR3 nucleotide sequence: TGCAGCGTTGGGGGCCTCCAAGAGACCCAGTACTTC.

This rearrangement joins TRBV4-2 to TRBJ1-5; D is uncertain. The CDR3 loop spans 16 amino acids. V dropped 0 bases and J dropped 2 bases, with 11 bases sitting between them. Germline V gives CDR1 LGHNA, CDR2 YNFKEQ. Here the CDR3 reads CASSQERHLGNQPQHF. CDR3 nucleotides: TGTGCCAGCAGCCAAGAAAGACACCTGGGCAATCAGCCCCAGCATTTT.

The rearrangement links TRBV6-5 to TRBJ2-5; D ambiguous. Germline CDR1 reads MNHEY; CDR2 reads SVGAGI. Trimming removed 6 bases from V and 3 bases from J, with 5 bases in between. This CDR3 region has 11 residues. The CDR3 region has the DNA TGTGCCAGCAGGCGAGAAGAGACCCAGTACTTC. Its translation is CASRREETQYF.

The rearrangement links TRBV27 to TRBJ1-6; D ambiguous. From germline, CDR1 is MNHEY and CDR2 SMNVEV (reference sequence). Trimming took off 6 bases at V and 7 bases at J, with 7 bases between the two ends. This CDR3 comprises 12 residues. The CDR3, as DNA: TGTGCCAGCAGCCTACTCAATTCACCCCTCCACTTT. Protein product: CASSLLNSPLHF.

The genes are TRBV19 and TRBJ1-5; D is uncertain. V lost 8 bases and J 5 bases, leaving 13 bases between the germline ends. Germline-derived CDR1 and CDR2 are LNHDA and SQIVND (reference sequence). The CDR3 has 13 amino acids. CDR3 DNA sequence: TGTGCCAGTCATCAACAGCTTGATCAGCCCCAGCATTTT. This gives the protein CASHQQLDQPQHF.

The chain combines TRBV6-5 with TRBJ1-2; a possible D gene is TRBD1 (6 bases). CDR3 length: 15 amino acids. Trimming removed 0 bases from V and 4 bases from J, with 12 bases in between. Germline assignment: CDR1 MNHEY and CDR2 SVGAGI. CDR3 loop: CASSYSRDKVYGYTF. The CDR3 DNA reads as TGTGCCAGCAGTTACTCAAGGGACAAGGTCTATGGCTACACCTTC.

This clone was seen only once. The V and J genes are TRBV6-1 and TRBJ2-2, with no clear D. Germline CDR1 MNHNS, CDR2 SASEGT. V was shortened by 3 bases and J by 7 bases, with 9 bases between the two germline ends. The CDR3 loop spans 13 amino acids. The CDR3 sequence is CASSEEFFGELFF. The CDR3 DNA reads TGTGCCAGCAGTGAGGAGTTTTTCGGGGAGCTGTTTTTT.